A selection of T cell receptor beta chains follows, all from one sample in a study of OX40 agonist ivuxolimab in advanced cancers. Some clones are missing from TCRdb's copy, which holds only in-frame ones; the method was immunoSEQ multiplex PCR. The data contain about 120,000 clones, 80% to 90% of them singletons. The material sequenced was CD4+ or CD8+ T cells sorted from blood, taken in a trial of the OX40 agonist ivuxolimab. These receptors were taken from an adult with an advanced solid tumor such as melanoma, head and neck, liver or kidney cancer. CDR3s include the opening cysteine and the closing phenylalanine or tryptophan. D genes are given only for firm matches. Clone size, where shown, is once, few, many, or a class for clones that have expanded.

TRBJ1-3 TRBV7-9 . 15 . CASSLSGGAGNTIYF TGTGCCAGCAGCTTGTCCGGGGGCGCCGGAAACACCATATATTTT
TRBJ2-7 TRBV5-1 . 13 . CASSSRGSYEQYF TGCGCCAGCAGCTCGAGAGGTTCCTACGAGCAGTACTTC
TRBJ2-2 TRBV18 . 14 . CASSYPRDTGELFF TGTGCCAGCTCTTACCCTCGGGACACCGGGGAGCTGTTTTTT
TRBJ2-1 TRBV5-1 . 14 TRBD2 CASSSGLAGDEQFF TGCGCCAGCAGCTCGGGACTAGCGGGTGATGAGCAGTTCTTC
TRBJ1-6 TRBV4-3 . 14 TRBD1 CASSLQGIGSPLHF TGCGCTAGCAGCCTACAGGGGATAGGGTCACCCCTCCACTTT
TRBJ2-2 TRBV5-5 . 12 . CASSWDLGELFF TGTGCCAGCAGCTGGGATCTGGGGGAGCTGTTTTTT
TRBJ1-2 TRBV7-2 once 16 TRBD1 CASSLAAGQGAGGYTF TGTGCCAGCAGCTTAGCAGCAGGACAGGGGGCCGGTGGCTACACCTTC
TRBJ2-7 TRBV5-1 . 18 TRBD2 CASSPGFSGGRLTYEQYF TGCGCCAGCAGCCCCGGTTTTAGCGGGGGGAGGCTTACCTACGAGCAGTACTTC
TRBJ1-5 TRBV16 . 15 . CASSQLWGSNQPQHF TGTGCCAGCAGCCAATTGTGGGGTAGCAATCAGCCCCAGCATTTT
TRBJ2-2 TRBV7-6 . 13 . CASSPPLTGELFF TGTGCCAGCAGCCCCCCGTTGACCGGGGAGCTGTTTTTT
TRBJ2-7 TRBV5-1 . 15 TRBD2 CASSLETSGSYEQYF TGCGCCAGCAGCTTGGAAACTAGCGGATCCTACGAGCAGTACTTC
TRBJ2-7 TRBV11-2 . 13 . CASSLGQRYEQYF TGTGCCAGCAGCTTAGGACAGCGCTACGAGCAGTACTTC
TRBJ2-2 TRBV30 . 14 . CAWSGTPNTGELFF TGTGCCTGGAGTGGGACACCCAACACCGGGGAGCTGTTTTTT
TRBJ2-2 TRBV12-2 . 18 . CASRLVLQPGTNTGELFF TGTGCAAGTCGCTTAGTTTTACAGCCAGGGACCAACACCGGGGAGCTGTTTTTT